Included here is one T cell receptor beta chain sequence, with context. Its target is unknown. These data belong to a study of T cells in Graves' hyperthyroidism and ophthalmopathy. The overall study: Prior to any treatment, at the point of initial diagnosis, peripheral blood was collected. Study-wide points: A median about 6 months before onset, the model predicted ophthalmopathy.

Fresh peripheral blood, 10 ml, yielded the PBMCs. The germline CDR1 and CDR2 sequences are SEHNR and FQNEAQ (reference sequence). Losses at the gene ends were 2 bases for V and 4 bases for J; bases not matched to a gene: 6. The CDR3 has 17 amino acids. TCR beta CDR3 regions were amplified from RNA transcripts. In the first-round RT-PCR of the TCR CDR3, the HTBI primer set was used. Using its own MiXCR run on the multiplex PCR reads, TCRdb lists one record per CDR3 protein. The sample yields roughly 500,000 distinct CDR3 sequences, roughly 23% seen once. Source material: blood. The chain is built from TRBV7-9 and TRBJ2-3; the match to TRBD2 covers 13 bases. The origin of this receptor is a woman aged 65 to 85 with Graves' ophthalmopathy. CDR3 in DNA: TGTGCCAGCAGCTTAATCGGACTAGCGGGAGCGGCAGATACGCAGTATTTT. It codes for CASSLIGLAGAADTQYF.